This TCR beta chain was captured by sequencing in a study of blood T cell repertoires in COVID-19. Study at large: Italy, Spain and the United States were the sources of the convalescent and acute COVID-19 samples. T cells, B-cell-depleted T cells, or PBMCs provided the cDNA or gDNA that served as material.

From germline, CDR1 is MNHEY and CDR2 SMNVEV (reference sequence). V gave up 0 bases and J gave up 10 bases, with 18 bases separating them. The CDR3 runs 16 residues. In the authors' methods: Amplification from reference gene primers served as the basis for estimated nucleated cell counts. Libraries were prepared by immunoSEQ multiplex PCR; TCRdb keeps only in-frame clonotypes and omits some of them. V and J calls and clone size are copied from that table; D and trimming were computed from the DNA. The sample has about 59,000 clones, 70% to 80% seen once; the top ten hold about 3%. The chain is built from TRBV27 and TRBJ1-4; D is undetermined. The sequence came from a man aged 60 to 75 with acute or convalescent COVID-19. The sample was peripheral blood. CDR3 nucleotides: TGTGCCAGCAGTTTATCGTCCCTACCAACAACGGGAAAACTGTTTTTT. Residues: CASSLSSLPTTGKLFF.